This TCR beta chain was recorded in a study of blood T cell repertoires in COVID-19 (TCRdb year 2020). Background on the whole study: Samples covering the acute and convalescent phases of COVID-19 were provided by collaborators in the United States, Italy and Spain. The material from the prospective study consisted of cDNA or gDNA derived from T cells, B-cell-depleted T cells, or PBMCs. Subjects who had been exposed to COVID-19, were actively infected with it, or had recovered from it provided the deeply sampled blood TCRbeta repertoires that made up the dataset. A freely available public database, intended as a resource for researchers studying the immune response to SARS-CoV-2, is where the repertoires were released. Samples came from the ongoing ImmuneRACE study (first 160 participants) plus 1,254 subjects from 6 global collaborators. Sample metadata almost always included a de-identified subject ID, COVID-19 status, age in years and sex. Where HLA class I and class II types were available, the types were taken from metadata supplied by the sample provider, not from assay-based typing.

TCRbeta CDR3 regions were amplified from genomic DNA using the immunoSEQ Assay, a bias-controlled multiplex PCR. As for the original processing: Within the assay, amplification of reference gene primers was used to estimate how many nucleated cells each sample contained. To quantify the absolute abundance of each unique TCRbeta CDR3 rearrangement, sequence reads were collapsed and filtered. For each sample, productive Simpson clonality was calculated as the square root of Simpson's diversity index across productive rearrangements. The clones in this table, taken by TCRdb from immuneACCESS, are in-frame only. Not every clone is retained; where verified, under half of the shortfall comes from an unresolved V gene, and the cause of the rest is unknown. The DNA gave D and trimming, while V, J and clone size come from that table. This sample is represented by some 170,000 clones; about 85% of them were singletons. Together, the top ten hold 0.85% to 1.2% of the sample.

Comments on this clone: Its recognized antigen is unknown. Qualities for individual bases were not recorded, and no much larger clone is one base off.

Trimming costs V 4 bases and J 4 bases, and their ends lie 10 bases apart. According to the germline V gene, CDR1 reads SGHVS and CDR2 reads FQNEAQ. Inclusive of the bounding cysteine and phenylalanine, the CDR3 is 13 residues long. Left in the record is the CDR3 DNA by itself, 39 bases read in frame from the first base. Whole blood was collected in K2EDTA tubes by collaborating institutions according to the institutions' own protocols. For TCRbeta analysis, collaborators shipped samples as frozen whole blood, isolated PBMCs, or DNA extracted from either of those sample types. Broad study findings and their caveats: The amount of clinical and demographic metadata varied by source and participant and was provided uncurated.

Sample: peripheral blood. The receptor was isolated from a man aged 35 to 55 with acute or convalescent COVID-19. The rearranged segments are TRBV7-8 and TRBJ2-5, and possibly TRBD1, on 6 matching bases. The nucleotide sequence reads TGTGCCAGCAGCTCGACAGGCTCAGAGACCCAGTACTTC. This codes for CASSSTGSETQYF.